This section outlines one TCR beta chain sequence together with its context. This clone appeared a few times. Its antigen is currently not known. No much larger clonotype is one base removed from it; base qualities were not supplied. These data belong to a study of blood T cell repertoires in COVID-19 (dated by TCRdb to 2018 to 2021). In terms of the full investigation: Samples from collaborators originated in the United States, Italy and Spain and spanned both the acute and convalescent phases of COVID-19. The material from the prospective study consisted of cDNA or gDNA derived from T cells, B-cell-depleted T cells, or PBMCs. The sample metadata nearly always contained a de-identified subject ID, COVID-19 status, age in years and sex. HLA class I and class II types, where available, came from metadata supplied by the sample provider rather than from assay-based typing. The repertoires were released in a freely available public database intended as a resource for research on the immune response to SARS-CoV-2. Deeply sampled blood TCRbeta repertoires from subjects exposed to, actively infected with, or recovered from COVID-19 were included in the dataset. The samples were drawn from two sources: the first 160 participants of the ongoing ImmuneRACE study, and 1,200 or so subjects contributed by 6 global collaborators.

Points the paper makes about the study in general: The quantity of clinical and demographic metadata differed by source and by participant and was supplied without curation.

The CDR3 holds 17 amino acids from the cysteine to the phenylalanine. The entry retains the CDR3 DNA only, 51 bases that are in frame from base 1. CDR1 and CDR2 are read off the germline V gene (reference sequence) as SEHNR and FQNEAQ. V lost 5 bases and J lost 1 base; the stretch between them is 20 bases long. Whole blood was collected in K2EDTA tubes by collaborating institutions according to the institutions' own protocols. For TCRbeta analysis, collaborators shipped samples in one of three forms: frozen whole blood, isolated PBMCs, or DNA extracted from either of those sample types. The immunoSEQ Assay, a bias-controlled multiplex PCR, was used to amplify TCRbeta CDR3 regions from genomic DNA. The study's own analysis went as follows. Within the assay, amplification of reference gene primers was used to estimate how many nucleated cells each sample contained. Sequence reads were collapsed and filtered to measure the absolute abundance of every unique TCRbeta CDR3 rearrangement. For each sample, productive Simpson clonality was calculated as the square root of Simpson's diversity index across productive rearrangements. Entries here come from immuneACCESS through TCRdb and include only in-frame sequences with V and J called. Some clones fail to appear in such tables; in the studies checked, an unresolved V gene covers under half of the shortfall, and the cause of the remainder is unknown. V, J and clone size reflect that table, while D and trimming were determined from the DNA. The sample contains about 30,000 clones, approximately 85% of them found a single time. Under 7.5% of the sample is taken by the ten largest.

The source of this sequence is a man aged 55 to 70 with active COVID-19. Sequenced sample: peripheral blood. The V and J segments used are TRBV7-9 and TRBJ1-1; TRBD1 is a possible D gene, resting on 6 matching bases. Read as DNA, the sequence is TGTGCCAGCAGCCCGAAACCGGGGGGGCCTGGGAACACTGAAGCTTTCTTT. The resulting protein is CASSPKPGGPGNTEAFF.